Shown below are 6 T cell receptor beta chains from a single sample sequenced in a study of T cells in Graves' hyperthyroidism and ophthalmopathy. Authors of the study amplified TCR beta CDR3 regions from RNA transcripts. HTBI primers were the set used in a first-round RT-PCR of the TCR CDR3. TCRdb redid the calling of the multiplex PCR reads with MiXCR, one entry per CDR3 protein. The table has fewer than 800,000 distinct CDR3 sequences, about 15% seen once. The sequenced material came from blood. These receptors came from a man younger than 35 with Graves' hyperthyroidism.

This clonotype showed up just a few times. The chain couples TRBV20-1 to TRBJ2-3, with 13 bases that match TRBD2. This CDR3 is 13 amino acids long. From germline, CDR1 is DFQATT and CDR2 SNEGSKA (reference sequence). With V trimmed by 3 bases and J by 6 bases, 0 bases remained unmatched. This CDR3 is CSARTSGRDTQYF. The CDR3 DNA reads TGCAGTGCTAGGACTAGCGGGAGGGATACGCAGTATTTT.

In its sample, this clonotype was seen many times. CDR3 DNA: TGTGCCAGCAGCTTAGGGCCTAGCGGGAGCACAGATACGCAGTATTTT. Translating it yields CASSLGPSGSTDTQYF. This chain uses TRBV7-3 with TRBJ2-3, with 8 bases identical to TRBD2. V was clipped by 2 bases and J by 0 bases; unmatched bases: 4. The germline CDR1 and CDR2 sequences are SGHTA and FQGTGA. This CDR3 has 16 amino acids.

The rearrangement joins TRBV27 to TRBJ2-7; D ambiguous. The CDR3 sequence is 13 residues long. Germline assignment: CDR1 MNHEY and CDR2 SMNVEV (reference sequence). V shed 9 bases and J shed 2 bases, with 14 bases lying between them. The CDR3 DNA is TGTGCCAGTAAAGGGCCAGTCCCCTACGAGCAGTACTTC. Encoded protein: CASKGPVPYEQYF.

This clonotype was detected ten times or more. Compared with germline, one end of the junction differs, possibly owing to a read error. This chain connects TRBV4-3 to TRBJ1-2; no clear D gene. This CDR3 contains 12 residues. Germline CDR1 and CDR2: LGHNA and YSLEER. CDR3 amino acids: CASSQDGYGYTF. The CDR3 nucleotides are TGTGCCAGCAGCCAGGACGGCTATGGCTACACCTTC.

This clonotype was picked up many times. This sequence joins TRBV5-1 and TRBJ2-7, with a weak D call TRBD2 (7 bases). CDR3 length: 14 residues. V lost 5 bases and J lost 5, with 17 bases in between. Germline V gene sequence: CDR1 SGHRS, CDR2 YFSETQ. The CDR3 coding sequence is TGCGCCAGCAGTCCCGGGGGGCTAGGAGACGAGCAGTACTTC. Encoded protein: CASSPGGLGDEQYF.

This clonotype was detected many times. The CDR3 DNA is TGTGCCAGCAGCAGACTAGCGGGAGTCACCTACAATGAGCAGTTCTTC. This encodes CASSRLAGVTYNEQFF. This rearrangement joins TRBV7-9 to TRBJ2-1; TRBD2 aligns across 12 bases. Germline V gives CDR1 SEHNR, CDR2 FQNEAQ (reference sequence). This CDR3 has 16 residues. V dropped 5 bases and J dropped 2; count of bases not matched to a gene: 4.